This T cell receptor beta chain was captured in a study of T-cell memory formation after mild COVID-19. This clonotype occurred a few times. Its antigen is not identified. Study observations and caveats: Of the contracting clones, CD4+ ones lay mainly in CM and EM, and CD8+ ones in EMRA. Day 15 to 85 contracting clones showed balanced CD4/CD8; day 15 to 37 expanders favored CD4+.

TCRdb re-analysed the 5' RACE reads in MiXCR, keeping a single row per CDR3 protein. The sample has about 260,000 distinct CDR3 sequences, about a sixth seen once. The CDR3 extends over 14 amino acids. The germline CDR1 and CDR2 sequences are SGHTA and FQGNSA. The V end lost 5 bases, the J end lost 8 bases, and 18 bases lay between the germline ends. V gene TRBV7-2 combines with J gene TRBJ1-2; a possible D gene is TRBD1 (6 bases). The specimen sequenced was PBMCs or a T cell subset sorted from them (not recorded which). This receptor was taken from a man between 18 and 29 years old who had mild COVID-19 (a few samples of this study predate the infection). Cell type and time point are not known. The CDR3: CASSAAAGGGGYTF. The CDR3 bases are TGTGCCAGCAGCGCAGCCGCGGGGGGCGGAGGCTACACCTTC.